This T cell receptor (beta chain) derives from a study of cytomegalovirus exposure and HLA in healthy donors. In the PCR, 60 Vbeta and 13 Jbeta primers were used. Using immunoSEQ multiplex PCR, the repertoire was profiled, and TCRdb retains in-frame clones only, with some absent. The sample carries approximately 82,000 clones, 60% to 85% recorded once. Germline CDR1 SGHKS, CDR2 YYEKEE (reference sequence). The germline V and J ends were trimmed by 3 bases and 4 bases, with 11 bases remaining between them. The CDR3 totals 15 residues. The sample was PBMCs. The receptor was derived from a man in his forties in good health and CMV-seronegative. The genes are TRBV5-5 and TRBJ1-6; D is ambiguous. CDR3 sequence reads: CASSSGSEYNSPLHF. The CDR3 region has the DNA TGTGCCAGCAGCTCGGGGTCGGAGTATAATTCACCCCTCCACTTT.